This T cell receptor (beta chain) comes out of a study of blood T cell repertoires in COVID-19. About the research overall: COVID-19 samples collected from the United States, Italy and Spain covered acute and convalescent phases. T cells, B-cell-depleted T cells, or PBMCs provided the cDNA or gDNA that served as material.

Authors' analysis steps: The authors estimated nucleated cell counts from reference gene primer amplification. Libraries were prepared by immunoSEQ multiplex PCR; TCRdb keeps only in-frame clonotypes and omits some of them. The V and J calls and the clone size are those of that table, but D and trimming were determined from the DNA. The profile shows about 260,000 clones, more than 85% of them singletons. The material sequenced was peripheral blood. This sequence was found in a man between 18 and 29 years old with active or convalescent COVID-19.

CDR3 sequence reads: CASSYIAGGHEQYF. CDR3 DNA sequence: TGTGCCAGCAGCTACATAGCGGGAGGCCACGAGCAGTACTTC. The chain combines TRBV7-2 with TRBJ2-7, with 10 bases fitting TRBD2. This CDR3 spans 14 amino acids. V lost 4 bases to trimming and J lost 5 bases; unmatched junction nucleotides: 5. CDR1 SGHTA and CDR2 FQGNSA come from the germline V gene.